This TCR beta chain was recorded in a study of blood T cell repertoires in COVID-19. Study background: Acute and convalescent COVID-19 specimens originated in the United States, Italy and Spain. The analysed material was cDNA or gDNA that came from T cells, B-cell-depleted T cells, or PBMCs.

Study processing details: Quantification of nucleated cells was approximated via reference gene primer amplification. Data came from immunoSEQ multiplex PCR; TCRdb stores just in-frame clones and leaves some out. That table supplies the V and J calls and clone size; D and trimming were determined from the DNA. The sample yields approximately 400,000 clones, about 89% seen once. Germline trimming cut 9 bases from V and 0 bases from J; bases unmatched to any gene: 8. The CDR3 consists of 15 residues. The V gene's germline CDR1 is LNHDA and CDR2 SQIVND (reference sequence). The specimen sequenced was peripheral blood. The chain couples TRBV19 to TRBJ2-1; 7 bases match TRBD2. The clonotype originates from a man aged 35 to 55 with acute or convalescent COVID-19. CDR3 sequence (DNA): TGTGCCAGCAGTGGCGGGGGACTCTCCTACAATGAGCAGTTCTTC. This encodes CASSGGGLSYNEQFF.